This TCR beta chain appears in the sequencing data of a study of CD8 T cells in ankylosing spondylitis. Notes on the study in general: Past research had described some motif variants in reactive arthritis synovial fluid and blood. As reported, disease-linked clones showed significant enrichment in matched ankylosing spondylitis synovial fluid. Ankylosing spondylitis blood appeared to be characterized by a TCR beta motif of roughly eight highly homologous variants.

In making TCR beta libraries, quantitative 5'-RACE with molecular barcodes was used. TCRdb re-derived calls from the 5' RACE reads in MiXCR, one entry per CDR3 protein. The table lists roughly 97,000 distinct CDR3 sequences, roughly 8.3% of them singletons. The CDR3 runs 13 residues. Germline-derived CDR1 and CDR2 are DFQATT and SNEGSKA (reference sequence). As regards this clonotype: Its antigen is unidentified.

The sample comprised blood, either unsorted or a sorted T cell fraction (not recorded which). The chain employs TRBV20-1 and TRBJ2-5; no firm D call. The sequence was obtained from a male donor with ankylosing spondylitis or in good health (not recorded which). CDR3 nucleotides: TGCAGCCTCAGCACGGGCGTCGGGGAGACCCAGTACTTC. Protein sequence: CSLSTGVGETQYF.